These 20 T cell receptor beta chains originate from one sample sequenced in a study of CD8+CD57+ T cells in acquired aplastic anemia. All sequencing subjects had displayed CD8+CD57+ cell expansion on flow cytometry. Genomic DNA was employed as the template in profiling TCR beta VDJ and CDR3. TCRdb recomputed calls from the reads with MiXCR, one row per CDR3 protein. Among 89,000 or so distinct CDR3 sequences listed, roughly 70% were seen once. The sequenced sample was sorted CD4+, CD8+, or CD8+CD57+ T cells (not recorded which) from PBMCs. These receptors were taken from a human donor with aplastic anemia.

This chain's CDR3 is CASSTTTSYEQYF. DNA of the CDR3: TGTGCCAGCAGCACTACTACGTCCTACGAGCAGTACTTC. The chain uses TRBV5-6 and TRBJ2-7; D unclear. The CDR3 runs 13 residues. V was shortened by 4 bases and J by 1 base, with 9 bases between the two germline ends. Germline CDR1 and CDR2: SGHDT and YYEEEE.

This clonotype occurred once. This chain joins TRBV20-1 and TRBJ2-6; possible D gene TRBD2, 6 bases. The CDR3 contains 18 residues. V was trimmed by 0 bases and J by 4 bases, leaving 19 bases between them. Germline assignment: CDR1 DFQATT and CDR2 SNEGSKA (reference sequence). CDR3 residues: CSARDPRGVDRGANVLTF. The CDR3 DNA reads as TGCAGTGCTAGAGATCCGCGGGGCGTGGATCGAGGGGCCAACGTCCTGACTTTC.

The rearrangement joins TRBV19 to TRBJ2-5; a weak D match, TRBD2 (6 bases). Germline values: CDR1 LNHDA, CDR2 SQIVND (reference sequence). The ends were cut back, 5 bases at V and 5 bases at J, with 18 bases in the middle. CDR3 length: 15 amino acids. The chain's CDR3 is CASSRIGGSPETQYF. As DNA, the CDR3 is TGTGCCAGTAGTCGAATCGGGGGATCTCCGGAGACCCAGTACTTC.

V gene TRBV29-1 combines with J gene TRBJ1-1; D call uncertain. The CDR3 consists of 13 residues. Trimming left V 5 bases short and J 3 bases short, with 13 bases between. Germline V gene sequence: CDR1 SQVTM, CDR2 ANQGSEA. The CDR3 reads CSVWVISHTEAFF. For the CDR3, the DNA is TGCAGCGTTTGGGTCATCAGCCACACTGAAGCTTTCTTT.

The chain couples TRBV20-1 to TRBJ2-3; D ambiguous. V dropped 0 bases and J dropped 8 bases, with 12 bases sitting between them. The CDR3 has 13 residues. Germline CDR1 reads DFQATT; CDR2 reads SNEGSKA (reference sequence). The CDR3 loop reads CSARDRVRSTQYF. In DNA form, the CDR3 reads TGCAGTGCTAGAGATCGGGTCAGAAGTACGCAGTATTTT.

V is TRBV25-1 and J is TRBJ2-2; D ambiguous. Trimming left V 6 bases short and J 6 bases short, with 8 bases between. The CDR3 runs 12 residues. Germline V gives CDR1 MGHDK, CDR2 SYGVNS. This CDR3 is CASRKYSGELFF. CDR3 bases: TGTGCCAGCAGGAAATACTCCGGGGAGCTGTTTTTT.

V and J are TRBV10-3 and TRBJ2-3; the D gene is possibly TRBD2 (6 bases). Trimming removed 7 bases from V and 4 bases from J, with 15 bases in between. Germline CDR1 ENHRY, CDR2 SYGVKD. The CDR3 runs 14 residues. CDR3 loop: CAIKEGRGSDTQYF. The CDR3 coding sequence is TGTGCCATCAAGGAGGGGCGCGGGTCAGATACGCAGTATTTT.

In this sample, this clonotype turned up a few times. The V and J genes are TRBV20-1 and TRBJ1-2; TRBD1 matches 7 bases. The CDR3 is 16 amino acids. V shed 6 bases and J 8 bases; nucleotides not matched to a gene: 21. From germline, CDR1 is DFQATT and CDR2 SNEGSKA (reference sequence). This CDR3 reads CSARARDRDGLEGYTF. Here the CDR3 DNA reads TGCAGTGCCCGAGCCCGAGACAGGGACGGACTTGAGGGCTACACCTTC.

This clonotype appeared many times. The chain uses TRBV5-4 and TRBJ2-7; a weak D match, TRBD1 (6 bases). The CDR3 spans 14 residues. CDR1 and CDR2 (germline): SGHNT, YYREEE (reference sequence). The V gene lost 3 bases and the J gene lost 0 bases, with 10 bases spanning the gap. CDR3 nucleotide sequence: TGTGCCAGCAGCTACCGGGACATCTCCTACGAGCAGTACTTC. Amino acid sequence: CASSYRDISYEQYF.

V gene TRBV20-1 combines with J gene TRBJ2-1; 8 bases map to TRBD2. This CDR3 spans 13 amino acids. Per germline, CDR1 DFQATT and CDR2 SNEGSKA (reference sequence). With 3 bases clipped from V and 12 bases from J, the junction kept 10 bases outside the gene matches. DNA for the CDR3: TGCAGTGCTAGGGAAGGGACGGGAGGGCTGCAGTTCTTC. Protein: CSAREGTGGLQFF.

This clonotype was seen only once. The chain joins TRBV11-2 to TRBJ1-6; 9 bases line up with TRBD1. The V and J ends lost 3 bases and 8 bases, in that order; junction bases with no gene match: 8. In germline, CDR1 is SGHAT, CDR2 FQNNGV. The CDR3 loop spans 16 amino acids. In nucleotides, the CDR3 is TGTGCCAGCAGCTTGCCGGACAGGGGCCAATATTCACCCCTCCACTTT. It specifies CASSLPDRGQYSPLHF.

The V call is TRBV10-3, the J call TRBJ2-1; 11 nucleotides match TRBD2. CDR3 size: 14 residues. Looked up from germline, CDR1 is ENHRY and CDR2 is SYGVKD. V trimming: 8 bases; J trimming: 4 bases; junction bases outside the gene matches: 4. CDR3 sequence: CAIGGTSGYNEQFF. CDR3 in DNA: TGTGCCATCGGCGGGACTAGCGGATACAATGAGCAGTTCTTC.

CDR3 residues: CASTPTDGSSYEQYF. CDR3 sequence (DNA): TGTGCCAGCACTCCTACAGATGGTAGCTCCTACGAGCAGTACTTC. The chain couples TRBV12-3 or TRBV12-4 to TRBJ2-7; D gene ambiguous. This CDR3 has 15 amino acids. The germline V and J ends were trimmed by 7 bases and 0 bases, with 16 bases remaining between them.

This chain joins TRBV7-2 and TRBJ1-6; D is ambiguous. V was trimmed by 10 bases and J by 0 bases, leaving 7 bases between them. This CDR3 is built from 13 residues. Germline lookup yields CDR1 SGHTA and CDR2 FQGNSA. The CDR3 protein is CAIQSSYNSPLHF. In DNA form, the CDR3 reads TGTGCCATCCAGAGCTCCTATAATTCACCCCTCCACTTT.

The chain recombines TRBV2 with TRBJ1-5; D call uncertain. The CDR3 covers 15 residues. Germline values: CDR1 SNHLY, CDR2 FYNNEI. The germline V and J ends were trimmed by 3 bases and 0 bases, with 9 bases remaining between them. CDR3 bases: TGTGCCAGCAGTGAGGGCAGTTTTAGCAATCAGCCCCAGCATTTT. Protein sequence: CASSEGSFSNQPQHF.

The rearrangement links TRBV7-2 to TRBJ2-3, with D possibly matching TRBD1 (5 bases). The V and J ends lost 4 bases and 4 bases respectively, with 9 bases between them. CDR3 length equals 13 residues. The germline V gene encodes CDR1 SGHTA and CDR2 FQGNSA. CDR3 coding DNA: TGTGCCAGCAGCTCGCAGGGTTCAGATACGCAGTATTTT. This gives the protein CASSSQGSDTQYF.

Only a few counts were recorded for this clonotype. This chain joins TRBV2 and TRBJ1-3, with TRBD1 matching 7 bases. CDR3 length equals 15 residues. V dropped 8 bases and J dropped 4; count of bases not matched to a gene: 11. The V gene's germline CDR1 is SNHLY and CDR2 FYNNEI. CDR3 in DNA: TGTGCCAGCCTCAACAGGGGCGTGGGGGGAAACACCATATATTTT. Translated: CASLNRGVGGNTIYF.

This chain links TRBV9 with TRBJ1-6, with D possibly matching TRBD1 (6 bases). V gave up 1 base and J gave up 5 bases, with 10 bases separating them. The CDR3 extends over 15 amino acids. CDR1 is SGDLS, CDR2 YYNGEE, per germline. The CDR3 sequence: CASSVSPGDNSPLHF. CDR3 DNA: TGTGCCAGCAGCGTATCGCCAGGGGATAATTCACCCCTCCACTTT.

This chain links TRBV7-3 with TRBJ1-3; D is possibly TRBD1 (5 bases). Trimming took off 1 base at V and 0 bases at J, with 13 bases between the two ends. The germline CDR1 and CDR2 sequences are SGHTA and FQGTGA. This CDR3 region has 17 residues. CDR3 coding DNA: TGTGCCAGCAGCTTAAGGGGGTCGGGGCCCTCTGGAAACACCATATATTTT. It translates to CASSLRGSGPSGNTIYF.

The J gene is TRBJ1-5, the V gene TRBV25-1; D uncertain. The V gene's germline CDR1 is MGHDK and CDR2 SYGVNS. The germline V and J ends were trimmed by 4 bases and 0 bases, with 10 bases remaining between them. The CDR3 sequence is 15 residues long. CDR3 loop: CASSGVGYSNQPQHF. In DNA, the CDR3 is TGTGCCAGCAGTGGGGTGGGGTATAGCAATCAGCCCCAGCATTTT. Full variable domain (outside the CDR3, taken from reference TRBV25-1 and TRBJ1-5): EADIYQTPRYLVIGTGKKITLECSQTMGHDKMYWYQQDPGMELHLIHYSYGVNSTEKGDLSSESTVSRIRTEHFPLTLESARPSHTSQYLCASSGVGYSNQPQHFGDGTRLSIL.